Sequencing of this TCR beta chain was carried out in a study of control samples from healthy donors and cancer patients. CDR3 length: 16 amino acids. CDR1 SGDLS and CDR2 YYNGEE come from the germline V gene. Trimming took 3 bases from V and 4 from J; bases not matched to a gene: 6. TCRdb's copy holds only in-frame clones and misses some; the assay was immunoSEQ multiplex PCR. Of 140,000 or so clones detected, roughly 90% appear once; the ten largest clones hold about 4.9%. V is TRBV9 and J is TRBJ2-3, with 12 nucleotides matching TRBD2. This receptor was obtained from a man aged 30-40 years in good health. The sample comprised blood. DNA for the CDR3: TGTGCCAGCAGCGATCGGACTAGCGGGACCGCAGATACGCAGTATTTT. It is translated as CASSDRTSGTADTQYF.